One T cell receptor (beta chain) is described in this entry. This clonotype was seen at least ten times. What antigen it recognizes has not been identified. No base quality values were provided; no much bigger clone lies one nucleotide off. Patients chosen for sequencing had shown expansion of CD8+CD57+ cells by flow cytometry. All patients had severe acquired aplastic anemia diagnosed by International Study of Aplastic Anemia and Agranulocytosis and Camitta criteria. No therapy had been received by the patients at the time of blood sampling. The study deep-sequenced TCR repertoires of sorted CD4+ and CD8+ blood T cells from severe aplastic anemia patients and healthy subjects. In the USA, patient enrollment took place under clinicaltrials.gov protocols 00001620, 01623167, 00001397, 00071045, 00081523 and 00961064. Ficoll-Paque density gradient centrifugation was used to isolate peripheral blood mononuclear cells. Before DNA extraction, CD4+ and CD8+ T cells were sorted with FACS or magnetic beads.

Genomic DNA served as template for TCR beta VDJ combination and CDR3 sequence profiling. An Illumina HiSeq 2000 was the platform used for TCR repertoire sequencing. Concerning the study's data processing: Repertoire assessment relied on Simpson's diversity index, CDR3 size and DJ length profiles, and TRBV/TRBJ rearrangement plots. The immunodominant clone was defined as the most abundant DNA sequence in deep sequencing data. CDR3 amino acid sequences were checked for sharing across subjects and were also compared against the VDJdb database and published repertoires. The public reads were reprocessed in TCRdb via fastp at Q25 and MiXCR, keeping in-frame beta chains. Every distinct CDR3 protein forms one entry, paired with its most common genes and DNA. These V and J calls originate from TCRdb's pipeline instead of the authors' own analysis. The sample records around 500,000 distinct CDR3 sequences, around 30% of which are singletons. The top ten clones comprise less than 1% of the sample.

This specimen comes from a study of CD8+CD57+ T cells in acquired aplastic anemia (dated by TCRdb to 2017 to 2018). Study-wide context: Extracted DNA from sorted CD4+ and CD8+ cells averaged 3.2 ug, ranging from roughly 0.17 to 27.4 ug. CD8+CD57+ expansion was defined as a frequency above the mean frequency observed in healthy subjects.

What the study reported, not specific to this receptor: Patients and healthy controls showed no significant difference in CD8+ Simpson's diversity (P=0.060). Roughly 31 CD8+ CDR3 sequences were shared between patients and controls but appeared highly expressed in patients and within their immunodominant clones.

The junction carries 3 bases between V and J, which are trimmed by 7 bases and 3 bases respectively. CDR1 and CDR2, per the germline V gene, are MNHNS and SASEGT. The CDR3 spans 10 residues, from the cysteine through the phenylalanine. This entry keeps only the CDR3 DNA: 30 bases, framed from base 1. The sequenced sample consisted of sorted CD4+, CD8+, or CD8+CD57+ T cells (not recorded which) from PBMCs. The rearranged chain carries TRBV6-1 and TRBJ1-2; the D gene cannot be resolved reliably. This TCR was recovered from a human donor with aplastic anemia. The nucleotides are TGTGCCAGCAAATACTATGGCTACACCTTC. This sequence encodes CASKYYGYTF.